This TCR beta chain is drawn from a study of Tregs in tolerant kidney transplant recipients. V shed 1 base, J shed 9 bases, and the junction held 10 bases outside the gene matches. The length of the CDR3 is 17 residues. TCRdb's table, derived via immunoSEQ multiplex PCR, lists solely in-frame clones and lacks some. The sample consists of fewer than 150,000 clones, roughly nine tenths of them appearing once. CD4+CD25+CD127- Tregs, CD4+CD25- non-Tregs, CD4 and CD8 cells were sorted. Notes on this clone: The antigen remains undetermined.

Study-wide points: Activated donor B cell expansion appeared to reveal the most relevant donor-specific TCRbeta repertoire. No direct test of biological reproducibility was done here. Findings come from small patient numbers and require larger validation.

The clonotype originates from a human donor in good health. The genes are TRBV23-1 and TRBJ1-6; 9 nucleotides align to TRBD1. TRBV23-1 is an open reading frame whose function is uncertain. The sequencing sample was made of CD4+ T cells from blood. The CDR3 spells CASSQLVGQGFCSPLHF. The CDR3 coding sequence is TGCGCCAGCAGTCAATTGGTGGGACAGGGCTTTTGTTCACCCCTCCACTTT.